This is a list of T cell receptor beta chains from one sample in a study of T cells in Graves' hyperthyroidism and ophthalmopathy. MiXCR was run by TCRdb on the multiplex PCR reads, yielding one entry per CDR3 protein. The sample lists roughly 500,000 distinct CDR3 sequences; around 46% were seen once. What was sequenced was peripheral blood or thyroid tissue (not recorded which). These receptors came from an adult woman with Graves' disease, either hyperthyroidism or ophthalmopathy (not recorded which). Both conserved end residues are part of each CDR3. A D gene is named only where the DNA matches it firmly. Clone sizes are given selectively: once, few, many, or a class where the clone is expanded.

D | J | V | length | size | DNA | CDR3
TRBD1 | TRBJ1-3 | TRBV2 | 15 | many | TGTGCCAGCAGCGCCGGGACAGGCTCTGGAAACACCATATATTTT | CASSAGTGSGNTIYF
. | TRBJ2-7 | TRBV7-9 | 13 | many | TGTGCCAGCACCCTGACGGATGCCTACGAGCAGTACTTC | CASTLTDAYEQYF
TRBD1 | TRBJ1-5 | TRBV19 | 15 | . | TGTGCCAGTTTACCCAGGACAGGGGGCAATCAGCCCCAGCATTTT | CASLPRTGGNQPQHF
. | TRBJ2-7 | TRBV11-2 | 12 | many | TGTGCCAGCAGCCCACCGGGATCCACGGCGTACTTC | CASSPPGSTAYF
. | TRBJ1-6 | TRBV5-1 | 11 | . | TGCGCCAGCAGCTTGGACGGGGCCCTCCACTTT | CASSLDGALHF
. | TRBJ1-1 | TRBV7-8 | 13 | . | TGTGCCAGCAGCTTCGGGGCTGGCACTGAAGCTTTCTTT | CASSFGAGTEAFF
. | TRBJ2-5 | TRBV20-1 | 13 | . | TGCAGTGCTTCCGGGGACCAAAGGGAGACCCAGTACTTC | CSASGDQRETQYF
. | TRBJ1-5 | TRBV5-1 | 20 | many | TGCGCCAGCAGCTTGAAGACTGGTGGGACACCGAATTATAGCAATCAGCCCCAGCATTTT | CASSLKTGGTPNYSNQPQHF
TRBD1 | TRBJ1-5 | TRBV20-1 | 13 | . | TGCAGTGCTACCCGAGACAGGGACCAGCCCCAGCATTTT | CSATRDRDQPQHF
. | TRBJ2-5 | TRBV6-1 | 13 | . | TGTGCCAGCAGCCCTAGTCGAATAGAGACCCAGTACTTC | CASSPSRIETQYF
TRBD1 | TRBJ2-7 | TRBV13 | 16 | many | TGTGCCAGCAGCTTAGGCATCGGACAGGGGTTCTACGAGCAGTACTTC | CASSLGIGQGFYEQYF
. | TRBJ1-5 | TRBV19 | 12 | once | TGTGCCAGTAGTATGGCCGGGACGGCCCAGCATTTT | CASSMAGTAQHF
. | TRBJ1-1 | TRBV13 | 13 | many | TGTGCCAGCAGCCTGGCGGGGGGCGTGGAAGCTTTCTTT | CASSLAGGVEAFF
. | TRBJ2-5 | TRBV3-1 | 15 | many | TGTGCCAGCAGCCAAACGCAGGGCGTCCAAGAGACCCAGTACTTC | CASSQTQGVQETQYF
TRBD1 | TRBJ1-3 | TRBV2 | 16 | few | TGTGCCAGCAGCCTAACCGGGACAGCCTCTGGAAACACCATATATTTT | CASSLTGTASGNTIYF
. | TRBJ2-5 | TRBV14 | 11 | many | TGTGCCAGCAGCTGGATGGGGACCCAGTACTTC | CASSWMGTQYF
. | TRBJ2-7 | TRBV2 | 14 | . | TGTGCCAGCGGGCCTGGACTAGGGGGATACGAGCAGTACTTC | CASGPGLGGYEQYF
. | TRBJ2-6 | TRBV20-1 | 15 | . | TGCAGTGCTAGGCCGACAGGATACCGGGCCAACGTCCTGACTTTC | CSARPTGYRANVLTF
TRBD2 | TRBJ2-7 | TRBV20-1 | 15 | once | TGCAGTGCTAGACCTGCGACTAGCGGGGCGAGCGGAATGTACTTC | CSARPATSGASGMYF
TRBD1 | TRBJ2-2 | TRBV24-1 | 15 | many | TGTGCCACCAGGCAGTTACAGGGGAACTCCGGGGAGCTGTTTTTT | CATRQLQGNSGELFF
. | TRBJ1-2 | TRBV12-3/TRBV12-4 | 13 | . | TGTGCCAGCGCCCCGGAGGAGGACTATGGCTACACCTTC | CASAPEEDYGYTF
TRBD2 | TRBJ2-2 | TRBV5-6 | 15 | many | TGTGCCAGCACCCTTAGCGGGAGGCTGACCGGGGAGCTGTTTTTT | CASTLSGRLTGELFF